The source of this T cell receptor beta chain is a study of blood T cell repertoires in COVID-19 (dated by TCRdb to 2020 to 2021). About the investigation overall: Samples from collaborators originated in the United States, Italy and Spain and spanned both the acute and convalescent phases of COVID-19. The prospective study material was composed of cDNA or gDNA derived from T cells, B-cell-depleted T cells, or PBMCs. The dataset comprised deeply sampled blood TCRbeta repertoires from subjects exposed to, actively infected with, or recovered from COVID-19. A freely available public database, intended as a resource for researchers studying the immune response to SARS-CoV-2, is where the repertoires were released. The samples were drawn from two sources: the first 160 participants of the ongoing ImmuneRACE study, and 950 to 1,500 subjects contributed by 6 global collaborators. Nearly every sample came with metadata listing a de-identified subject ID, COVID-19 status, age in years and sex. Where HLA class I and class II types were available, the types were taken from metadata supplied by the sample provider, not from assay-based typing. Paper-wide results and their limitations: The amount of clinical and demographic metadata varied by source and participant and was provided uncurated.

Cut back by 4 bases and 1 base, the V and J ends lie 10 bases apart. From cysteine to phenylalanine, the CDR3 is 15 amino acids long. The DNA shown is the 45-base CDR3, in frame from base 1. CDR1 and CDR2 are drawn from the germline V gene: MGHDK, SYGVNS. TCRbeta CDR3 regions were amplified from genomic DNA using the immunoSEQ Assay, a bias-controlled multiplex PCR. From the authors' description of their analysis: The number of nucleated cells in each sample was estimated from the amplification of reference gene primers within the assay. To quantify the absolute abundance of each unique TCRbeta CDR3 rearrangement, sequence reads were collapsed and filtered. For each sample, productive Simpson clonality was calculated by taking the square root of Simpson's diversity index across productive rearrangements. TCRdb mirrors the immuneACCESS table, restricted to in-frame sequences. Some clones are absent from its copies; in checked studies, under half trace to an unresolved V gene, and the reason for the others is unknown. That table is the source of V, J and clone size, and D and trimming were worked out from the DNA. The sample table lists roughly 210,000 clones, less than 90% of them with a count of one. The ten largest clones represent 1.7% of the sample.

A remark on this clone: The antigen it recognizes is unknown. No base qualities exist here, and no much larger clone lies one base off it.

Collaborating institutions collected whole blood in K2EDTA tubes following their own protocols. For TCRbeta analysis, collaborators shipped samples as frozen whole blood, isolated PBMCs, or DNA extracted from either of those sample types. Rearrangement joined TRBV25-1 to TRBJ2-2; 6 matching bases give a weak D call of TRBD2. The sample taken for sequencing was peripheral blood. The receptor was derived from a man aged 65 to 85 with acute or convalescent COVID-19. The bases read TGTGCCAGCAGTGGTAGGGACTGGAACACCGGGGAGCTGTTTTTT. This sequence encodes CASSGRDWNTGELFF.